The T cell receptor beta chain described here comes from a study of vaccination and CD4 T cells after COVID-19. Study-level background: Median time from second vaccine dose to sampling was roughly 65 days (14 to 241). The authors exposed cells to overlapping spike peptides derived from SARS-CoV-2, HCoV-NL63, HCoV-OC43 and HCoV-229E.

V was clipped by 7 bases and J by 4 bases, with 13 bases between them. The germline gives CDR1 MNHNS, CDR2 SASEGT. The CDR3 loop spans 13 amino acids. A note on this clonotype: Antigen specificity is unknown.

Treatment in this sample: roughly 11-day PBMC culture with coronavirus spike peptide pools or control peptides (ViraFEST assay). Pre-COVID-19 pandemic sampling (2011-2018) yielded the unexposed donor's CD4+ T cells. Expansion of antigen-specific T cells with peptide pools by ViraFEST preceded sequencing of TCRs. Peptide pools at approximately 11 ug/ml and IL-2 at about 9.6 IU/ml were added to cultures of a few million PBMCs per well. Cultured CD4+ T-cell DNA underwent Oncomine TCR Beta short-read sequencing. DNA came from CD4+ T cells after culture. TCRdb redid the calling of the PCR reads with MiXCR, one entry per CDR3 protein. The sample includes about 7,800 distinct CDR3 sequences, about 39% seen only once; the top ten take about 35%.

What was sequenced was CD4+ T cells from blood, cultured in vitro. This sequence originates from a human donor in good health. The chain uses TRBV6-1 and TRBJ1-2; D remains unclear. The CDR3, as DNA: TGTGCCAGCAAGAAGGAGAAAGCCTATGGCTACACCTTC. Protein: CASKKEKAYGYTF.